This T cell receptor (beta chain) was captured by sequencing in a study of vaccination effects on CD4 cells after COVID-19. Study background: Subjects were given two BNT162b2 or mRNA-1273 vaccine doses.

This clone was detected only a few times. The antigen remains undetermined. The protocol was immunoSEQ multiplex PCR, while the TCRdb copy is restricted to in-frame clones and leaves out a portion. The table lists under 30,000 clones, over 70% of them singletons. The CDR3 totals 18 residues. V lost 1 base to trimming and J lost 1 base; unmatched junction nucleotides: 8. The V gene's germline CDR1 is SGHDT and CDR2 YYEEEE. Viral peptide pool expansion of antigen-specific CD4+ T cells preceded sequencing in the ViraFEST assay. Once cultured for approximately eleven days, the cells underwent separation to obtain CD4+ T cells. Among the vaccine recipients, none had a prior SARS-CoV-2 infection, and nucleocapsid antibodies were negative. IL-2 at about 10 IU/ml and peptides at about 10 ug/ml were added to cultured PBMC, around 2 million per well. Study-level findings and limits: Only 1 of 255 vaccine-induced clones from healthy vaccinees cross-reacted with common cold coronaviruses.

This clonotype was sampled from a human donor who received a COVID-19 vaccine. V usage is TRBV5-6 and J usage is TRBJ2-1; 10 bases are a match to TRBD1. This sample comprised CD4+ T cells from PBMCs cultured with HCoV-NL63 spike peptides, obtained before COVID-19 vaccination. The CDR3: CASSLYRDRGRSYNEQFF. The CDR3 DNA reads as TGTGCCAGCAGCTTGTACCGGGACAGGGGTCGATCCTACAATGAGCAGTTCTTC.